The entry below describes one TCR beta chain. Libraries were prepared by immunoSEQ multiplex PCR; TCRdb keeps only in-frame clonotypes and omits some of them. This sample has roughly 280,000 clones, with about 88% found just once. These data originate in a study of blood T cell repertoires in COVID-19. Study-level background: Sample material is recorded as cDNA or gDNA derived from T cells, B-cell-depleted T cells, or PBMCs.

This CDR3 has 15 amino acids. Germline V gives CDR1 SGHNT, CDR2 YYREEE (reference sequence). V lost 3 bases and J 4 bases, leaving 16 bases between the germline ends. The chain uses TRBV5-4 and TRBJ1-2, with unresolved D. Specimen: peripheral blood. This TCR came from a man aged 25 to 40 with active or convalescent COVID-19. The CDR3 DNA reads TGTGCCAGCAGCTCGACGATGACATTAGTCTATGGCTACACCTTC. It codes for CASSSTMTLVYGYTF.